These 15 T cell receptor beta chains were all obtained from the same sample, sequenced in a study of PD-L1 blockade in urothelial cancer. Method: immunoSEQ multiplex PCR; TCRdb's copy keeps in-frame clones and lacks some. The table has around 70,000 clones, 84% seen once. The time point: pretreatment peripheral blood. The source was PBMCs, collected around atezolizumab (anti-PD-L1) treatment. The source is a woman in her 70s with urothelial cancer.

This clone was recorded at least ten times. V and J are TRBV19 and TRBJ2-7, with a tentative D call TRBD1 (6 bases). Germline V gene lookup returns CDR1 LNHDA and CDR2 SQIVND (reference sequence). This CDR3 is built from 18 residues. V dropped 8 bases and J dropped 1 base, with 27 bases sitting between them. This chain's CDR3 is CASDPRGIGQHHSYEQYF. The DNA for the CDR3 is TGTGCCAGTGACCCCAGGGGTATCGGACAGCACCATTCCTACGAGCAGTACTTC.

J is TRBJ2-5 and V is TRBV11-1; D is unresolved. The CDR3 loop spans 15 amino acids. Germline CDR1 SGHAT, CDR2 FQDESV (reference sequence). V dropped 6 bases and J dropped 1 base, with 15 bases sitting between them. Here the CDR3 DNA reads TGTGCCAGCAGATCCGTGGCGCGCGGCCAAGAGACCCAGTACTTC. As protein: CASRSVARGQETQYF.

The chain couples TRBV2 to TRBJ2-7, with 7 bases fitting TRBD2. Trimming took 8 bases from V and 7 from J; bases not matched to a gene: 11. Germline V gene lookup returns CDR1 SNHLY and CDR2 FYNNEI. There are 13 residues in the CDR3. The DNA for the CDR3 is TGTGCCAGCGGAACGGGACTAATAATTGAGCAGTACTTC. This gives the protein CASGTGLIIEQYF.

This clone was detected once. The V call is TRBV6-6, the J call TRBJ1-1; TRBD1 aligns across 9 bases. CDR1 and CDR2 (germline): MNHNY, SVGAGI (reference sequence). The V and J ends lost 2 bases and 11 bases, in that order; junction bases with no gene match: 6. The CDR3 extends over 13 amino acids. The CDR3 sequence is CASSYGDRVGAFF. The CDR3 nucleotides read TGTGCCAGCAGTTACGGGGACAGGGTAGGTGCTTTCTTT.

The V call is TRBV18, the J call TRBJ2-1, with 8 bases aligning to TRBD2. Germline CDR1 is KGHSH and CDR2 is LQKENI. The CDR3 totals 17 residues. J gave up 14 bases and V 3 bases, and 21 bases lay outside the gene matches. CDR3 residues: CASSPSGGDRNILNEFF. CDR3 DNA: TGTGCCAGCTCACCGAGCGGGGGTGACAGAAACATACTTAACGAGTTCTTC.

CDR3 sequence reads: CAISALAGGSSYNEQFF. The CDR3 nucleotides are TGTGCCATCAGCGCTCTAGCGGGTGGGAGCTCCTACAATGAGCAGTTCTTC. The chain has TRBV10-3 and TRBJ2-1, with TRBD2 identical over 8 bases. CDR1 and CDR2 (germline): ENHRY, SYGVKD. There are 17 residues in the CDR3. V lost 6 bases, J lost 0 bases, and 10 bases stayed unmatched.

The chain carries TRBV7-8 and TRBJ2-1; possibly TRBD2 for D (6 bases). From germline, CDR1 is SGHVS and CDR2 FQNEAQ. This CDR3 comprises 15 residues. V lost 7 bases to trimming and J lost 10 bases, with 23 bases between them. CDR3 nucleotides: TGTGCCAGCAACCCCGGGACTCCCTTTGGGTTGGAGCAGTTCTTC. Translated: CASNPGTPFGLEQFF. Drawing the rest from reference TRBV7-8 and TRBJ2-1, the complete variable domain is GAGVSQSPRYKVAKRGQDVALRCDPISGHVSLFWYQQALGQGPEFLTYFQNEAQLDKSGLPSDRFFAERPEGSVSTLKIQRTQQEDSAVYLCASNPGTPFGLEQFFGPGTRLTVL.

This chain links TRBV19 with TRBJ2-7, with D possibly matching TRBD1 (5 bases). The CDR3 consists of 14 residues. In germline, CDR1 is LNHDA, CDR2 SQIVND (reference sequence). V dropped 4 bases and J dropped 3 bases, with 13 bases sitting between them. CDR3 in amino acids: CASSKTGGVYEQYF. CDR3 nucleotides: TGTGCCAGTAGTAAAACAGGTGGGGTCTACGAGCAGTACTTC.

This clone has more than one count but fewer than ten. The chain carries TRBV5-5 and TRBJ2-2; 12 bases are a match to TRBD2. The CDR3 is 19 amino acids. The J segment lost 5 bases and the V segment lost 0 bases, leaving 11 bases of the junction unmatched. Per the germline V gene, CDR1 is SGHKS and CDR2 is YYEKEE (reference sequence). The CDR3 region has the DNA TGTGCCAGCAGCTTGGACTGGTCTAGCGGGAGGGCCAGAACCGGGGAGCTGTTTTTT. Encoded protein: CASSLDWSSGRARTGELFF.

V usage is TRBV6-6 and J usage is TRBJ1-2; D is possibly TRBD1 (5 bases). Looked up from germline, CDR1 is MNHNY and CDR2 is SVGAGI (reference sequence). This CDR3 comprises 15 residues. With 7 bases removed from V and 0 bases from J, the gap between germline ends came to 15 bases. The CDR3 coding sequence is TGTGCCAGCATCCCAGAAGCAGGGACTAACTATGGCTACACCTTC. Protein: CASIPEAGTNYGYTF.

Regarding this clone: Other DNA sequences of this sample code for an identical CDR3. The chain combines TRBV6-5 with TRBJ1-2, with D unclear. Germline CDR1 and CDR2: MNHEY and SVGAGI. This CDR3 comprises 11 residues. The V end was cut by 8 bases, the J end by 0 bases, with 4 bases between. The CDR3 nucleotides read TGTGCCAGCCGGGCTAACTATGGCTACACCTTC. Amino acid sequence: CASRANYGYTF.

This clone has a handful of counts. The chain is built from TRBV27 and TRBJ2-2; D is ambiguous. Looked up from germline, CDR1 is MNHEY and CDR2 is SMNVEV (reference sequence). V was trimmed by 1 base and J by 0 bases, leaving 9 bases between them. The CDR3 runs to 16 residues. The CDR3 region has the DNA TGTGCCAGCAGTTTATATCGCAGTCCGAACACCGGGGAGCTGTTTTTT. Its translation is CASSLYRSPNTGELFF.

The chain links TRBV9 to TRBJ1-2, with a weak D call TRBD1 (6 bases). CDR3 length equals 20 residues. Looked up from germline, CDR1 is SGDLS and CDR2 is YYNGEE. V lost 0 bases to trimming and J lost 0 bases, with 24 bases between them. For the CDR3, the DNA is TGTGCCAGCAGCGTAGGAGGGACACTTATTGACCGCCCATCTAACTATGGCTACACCTTC. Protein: CASSVGGTLIDRPSNYGYTF.

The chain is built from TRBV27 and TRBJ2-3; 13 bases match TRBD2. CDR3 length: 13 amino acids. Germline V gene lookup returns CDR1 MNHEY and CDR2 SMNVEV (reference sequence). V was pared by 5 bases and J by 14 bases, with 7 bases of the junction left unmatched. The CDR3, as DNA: TGTGCCAGCAGTACCGGACTAGCGGGGGCCCGGTATTTT. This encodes CASSTGLAGARYF.

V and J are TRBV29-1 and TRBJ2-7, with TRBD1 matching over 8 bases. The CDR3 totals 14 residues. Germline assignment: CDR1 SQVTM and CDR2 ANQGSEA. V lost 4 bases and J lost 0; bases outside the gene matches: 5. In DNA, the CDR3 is TGCAGCGTTGGCAACAGGGGGACCTCCTACGAGCAGTACTTC. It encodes CSVGNRGTSYEQYF.